The entry below gives a single T cell receptor (beta chain) sequence along with its context. Its cognate antigen is unknown. Thawed PBMCs were FACS-sorted into unstimulated CD4+CD25+CD127- regulatory T cells, CD4+CD25- non-regulatory cells, CD4 and CD8 cells. The data derive from a study of Tregs in tolerant kidney transplant recipients. Study conclusions and caveats: Findings come from small patient numbers and require larger validation. Tolerant patients' donor-specific Tregs expanded beyond overall Tregs, suggesting antigen-driven growth.

This CDR3 contains 14 residues. Germline V CDR1 and CDR2: KGHSH, LQKENI. V was cut by 3 bases and J by 2 bases, with 10 bases left in between. This table comes from immunoSEQ multiplex PCR, and its TCRdb copy is limited to in-frame clones, with some not included. The data show about 100,000 clones, 93% seen once. The chain couples TRBV18 to TRBJ2-5; D remains ambiguous. The clonotype comes from a human donor who received a combined kidney and bone marrow transplant. This specimen consisted of CD4+ T cells from blood, obtained before the transplant. CDR3 amino acids: CASSPSHWQETQYF. In nucleotides, the CDR3 is TGTGCCAGCTCACCTAGCCACTGGCAAGAGACCCAGTACTTC.